Below are 22 T cell receptor beta chains sequenced from a single sample in a study of blood T cell repertoires in COVID-19. Using immunoSEQ multiplex PCR, the repertoire was profiled, and TCRdb retains in-frame clones only, with some absent. Counted here are around 320,000 clones, 70% to 90% occurring once; the ten biggest clones make up around 6.9%. Sequencing input: peripheral blood. The receptors were sampled from a human donor in a cohort sampled during active COVID-19.

The count of this clone is one. The chain combines TRBV30 with TRBJ1-1, with 11 bases aligning to TRBD1. Germline loops: CDR1 GTSNPN, CDR2 SVGIG (reference sequence). Trimming cost V 3 bases and J 3 bases; bases outside gene matches: 6. CDR3 size: 15 residues. CDR3 amino acids: CAWRYPGQGDTEAFF. As DNA, the CDR3 is TGTGCCTGGAGGTATCCGGGACAGGGGGACACTGAAGCTTTCTTT.

This chain uses TRBV6-5 with TRBJ1-1; 8 bases line up with TRBD1. Trimming removed 2 bases from V and 9 bases from J; junction bases left unmatched: 5. Per germline, CDR1 MNHEY and CDR2 SVGAGI. The CDR3 runs to 13 residues. CDR3 sequence: CASSYTGTGQAFF. CDR3 coding DNA: TGTGCCAGCAGTTACACCGGGACAGGCCAAGCTTTCTTT.

The chain links TRBV24-1 to TRBJ2-7; 11 bases are a match to TRBD1. CDR1 and CDR2 (germline): KGHDR, SFDVKD. The CDR3 is made up of 14 amino acids. V gave up 0 bases and J gave up 6 bases; unmatched junction bases: 0. CDR3 amino acids: CATSDLGTGGEQYF. In DNA form, the CDR3 reads TGTGCCACCAGTGATTTGGGGACAGGGGGCGAGCAGTACTTC.

The chain is built from TRBV7-3 and TRBJ2-5, with 13 bases lining up with TRBD2. J was trimmed by 7 bases and V by 5 bases; bases with no gene match: 13. Germline assignment: CDR1 SGHTA and CDR2 FQGTGA. The CDR3 has 17 residues. The CDR3: CASSPKGGLAGSGTQYF. CDR3 sequence (DNA): TGTGCCAGCAGCCCTAAGGGGGGACTAGCGGGGTCTGGGACCCAGTACTTC.

This clone was detected once. V usage is TRBV4-2 and J usage is TRBJ2-2; the D gene is possibly TRBD1 (5 bases). V gave up 7 bases and J gave up 6 bases, with 12 bases separating them. The CDR3 loop spans 13 amino acids. Germline CDR1 reads LGHNA; CDR2 reads YNFKEQ. The CDR3 DNA reads as TGTGCCAGCAACCCGACAGTATCCGGGGAGCTGTTTTTT. It is translated as CASNPTVSGELFF.

V is TRBV5-4 and J is TRBJ1-1; possibly TRBD1 for D (5 bases). Germline CDR1 and CDR2: SGHNT and YYREEE (reference sequence). The germline V and J ends were trimmed by 4 bases and 3 bases, with 13 bases remaining between them. The CDR3 is 14 amino acids. The CDR3 is CASSLRVGYTEAFF. CDR3 sequence (DNA): TGTGCCAGCAGCCTCAGGGTGGGTTACACTGAAGCTTTCTTT.

This chain connects TRBV7-3 to TRBJ2-1; 10 positions agree with TRBD2. This CDR3 region has 15 residues. The V and J ends lost 5 bases and 2 bases, in that order; junction bases with no gene match: 3. The germline gives CDR1 SGHTA, CDR2 FQGTGA. CDR3 coding DNA: TGTGCCAGCAGCCCAACTAGCGGGGCCTACAATGAGCAGTTCTTC. This gives the protein CASSPTSGAYNEQFF. The full variable domain, with the rest looked up from reference TRBV7-3 and TRBJ2-1, is GAGVSQTPSNKVTEKGKYVELRCDPISGHTALYWYRQSLGQGPEFLIYFQGTGAADDSGLPNDRFFAVRPEGSVSTLKIQRTERGDSAVYLCASSPTSGAYNEQFFGPGTRLTVL.

V is TRBV30 and J is TRBJ1-2; D gene ambiguous. The germline V and J ends were trimmed by 1 base and 7 bases, with 10 bases remaining between them. Germline-derived CDR1 and CDR2 are GTSNPN and SVGIG (reference sequence). This CDR3 spans 12 amino acids. The CDR3 is CAWSGPGGGYTF. In DNA, the CDR3 is TGTGCCTGGAGTGGCCCGGGAGGTGGCTACACCTTC. Full variable domain (missing parts from reference TRBV30 and TRBJ1-2): SQTIHQWPATLVQPVGSPLSLECTVEGTSNPNLYWYRQAAGRGLQLLFYSVGIGQISSEVPQNLSASRPQDRQFILSSKKLLLSDSGFYLCAWSGPGGGYTFGSGTRLTVV.

This rearrangement joins TRBV2 to TRBJ2-7, with 13 bases that match TRBD2. The J segment lost 6 bases and the V segment lost 10 bases, leaving 6 bases of the junction unmatched. The CDR3 length is 13 residues. Germline V CDR1 and CDR2: SNHLY, FYNNEI. The CDR3 DNA reads TGTGCCACCACTAGCGGGGGGGGCGGCGAGCAGTACTTC. It specifies CATTSGGGGEQYF.

The chain recombines TRBV9 with TRBJ1-4; perhaps TRBD1 as D (5 bases). V was cut by 2 bases and J by 3 bases, with 14 bases left in between. CDR1 is SGDLS, CDR2 YYNGEE, per germline. CDR3 size: 16 residues. CDR3 residues: CASSVSGGGPNEKLFF. As DNA, the CDR3 is TGTGCCAGCAGCGTCTCGGGGGGAGGACCTAATGAAAAACTGTTTTTT.

The chain carries TRBV2 and TRBJ2-4, with D maybe TRBD1 (5 bases). With 2 bases removed from V and 0 bases from J, the gap between germline ends came to 11 bases. Looked up from germline, CDR1 is SNHLY and CDR2 is FYNNEI. The CDR3 totals 16 residues. The CDR3 region has the DNA TGTGCCAGCAGTGAAAGGGGCGTCCTAGCCAAAAACATTCAGTACTTC. Translated: CASSERGVLAKNIQYF. Complete variable domain (other parts from reference TRBV2 and TRBJ2-4): EPEVTQTPSHQVTQMGQEVILRCVPISNHLYFYWYRQILGQKVEFLVSFYNNEISEKSEIFDDQFSVERPDGSNFTLKIRSTKLEDSAMYFCASSERGVLAKNIQYFGAGTRLSVL.

The chain combines TRBV12-3 or TRBV12-4 with TRBJ1-1; 7 positions match TRBD1. The V segment lost 10 bases and the J segment 0 bases; nucleotides outside the gene matches: 5. The CDR3 is 13 amino acids. CDR3 nucleotide sequence: TGTGCCACCCCGGGACAGCTGAACACTGAAGCTTTCTTT. Its translation: CATPGQLNTEAFF.

This clone was observed a handful of times. The gene calls are TRBV23-1 and TRBJ1-1; D is possibly TRBD1 (5 bases). TRBV23-1 is filed as an ORF, its function uncertain. This CDR3 contains 13 residues. The V gene lost 0 bases and the J gene lost 7 bases, with 9 bases spanning the gap. The CDR3 spells CASSQSGGFEAFF. The CDR3 bases are TGCGCCAGCAGTCAATCCGGGGGATTTGAAGCTTTCTTT.

This chain uses TRBV27 with TRBJ2-6; a possible D gene is TRBD1 (6 bases). Germline assignment: CDR1 MNHEY and CDR2 SMNVEV (reference sequence). The CDR3 runs 17 residues. Trimming stripped 3 bases from V and 0 bases from J, with 12 bases between. The CDR3 sequence: CASSLAGVRSGANVLTF. For the CDR3, the DNA is TGTGCCAGCAGTTTGGCAGGGGTTCGCTCTGGGGCCAACGTCCTGACTTTC.

The chain joins TRBV5-4 to TRBJ1-2; 12 bases match TRBD1. This CDR3 is built from 15 residues. The J segment lost 8 bases and the V segment lost 0 bases, leaving 5 bases of the junction unmatched. The germline gives CDR1 SGHNT, CDR2 YYREEE (reference sequence). The CDR3 DNA is TGTGCCAGCAGCTTGGGGGACAGGGGGCTCAGAGGCTACACCTTC. Translated: CASSLGDRGLRGYTF.

The rearrangement links TRBV5-1 to TRBJ1-2; tentatively, D is TRBD1 (5 bases). CDR1 is SGHRS, CDR2 YFSETQ, per germline. The CDR3 runs 13 residues. The germline V and J ends were trimmed by 0 bases and 6 bases, with 9 bases remaining between them. This CDR3 reads CASSLGQPDGYTF. Here the CDR3 DNA reads TGCGCCAGCAGCTTGGGACAGCCAGATGGCTACACCTTC.

The chain has TRBV5-1 and TRBJ1-4, with 9 bases matching TRBD1. This CDR3 contains 17 residues. Germline V gene lookup returns CDR1 SGHRS and CDR2 YFSETQ. J gave up 8 bases and V 0 bases, and 11 bases lay outside the gene matches. CDR3 sequence reads: CASSLGMITGGVEKLFF. The CDR3 DNA is TGCGCCAGCAGCTTGGGGATGATAACAGGGGGCGTCGAAAAACTGTTTTTT.

The V gene is TRBV3-1 (or the pseudogene TRBV3-2), the J gene TRBJ1-1, with D perhaps TRBD1 (6 bases). The germline CDR1 and CDR2 sequences are LGHDT and YNNKEL (reference sequence). V lost 4 bases to trimming and J lost 1 base, with 10 bases between them. CDR3 length equals 14 residues. The CDR3 spells CASSPQDRNTEAFF. The DNA for the CDR3 is TGTGCCAGCAGCCCTCAGGACAGGAACACTGAAGCTTTCTTT.

The V call is TRBV30, the J call TRBJ1-2; D gene uncertain. The CDR3 runs to 11 residues. The ends were cut back, 3 bases at V and 2 bases at J, with 4 bases in the middle. In germline, CDR1 is GTSNPN, CDR2 SVGIG (reference sequence). CDR3 bases: TGTGCCTGGAGGTCGAACTATGGCTACACCTTC. This codes for CAWRSNYGYTF.

The chain couples TRBV30 to TRBJ1-2; D might be TRBD1 (6 bases). The germline V and J ends were trimmed by 6 bases and 4 bases, with 15 bases remaining between them. From germline, CDR1 is GTSNPN and CDR2 SVGIG (reference sequence). The CDR3 is 13 amino acids. CDR3 loop: CACGSGGSYGYTF. CDR3 sequence (DNA): TGTGCCTGTGGCTCTGGGGGCAGCTATGGCTACACCTTC.

J is TRBJ2-4 and V is TRBV19, with D possibly being TRBD2 (6 bases). Per germline, CDR1 LNHDA and CDR2 SQIVND (reference sequence). This CDR3 comprises 19 residues. Trimming pared 3 bases from V and 0 bases from J, leaving 21 bases between. CDR3 coding DNA: TGTGCCAGTAGTATCGACCTTGGGGGGTCGGATGGAGCCAAAAACATTCAGTACTTC. This codes for CASSIDLGGSDGAKNIQYF.

This clone was picked up one time. The chain has TRBV29-1 and TRBJ1-6; 10 bases map to TRBD1. V dropped 5 bases and J dropped 10; count of bases not matched to a gene: 5. The CDR3 loop spans 13 amino acids. Germline V lookup: CDR1 SQVTM, CDR2 ANQGSEA. The DNA of the CDR3 is TGCAGCGTTATGGACAGGGGGGAATCACCCCTCCACTTT. This encodes CSVMDRGESPLHF.